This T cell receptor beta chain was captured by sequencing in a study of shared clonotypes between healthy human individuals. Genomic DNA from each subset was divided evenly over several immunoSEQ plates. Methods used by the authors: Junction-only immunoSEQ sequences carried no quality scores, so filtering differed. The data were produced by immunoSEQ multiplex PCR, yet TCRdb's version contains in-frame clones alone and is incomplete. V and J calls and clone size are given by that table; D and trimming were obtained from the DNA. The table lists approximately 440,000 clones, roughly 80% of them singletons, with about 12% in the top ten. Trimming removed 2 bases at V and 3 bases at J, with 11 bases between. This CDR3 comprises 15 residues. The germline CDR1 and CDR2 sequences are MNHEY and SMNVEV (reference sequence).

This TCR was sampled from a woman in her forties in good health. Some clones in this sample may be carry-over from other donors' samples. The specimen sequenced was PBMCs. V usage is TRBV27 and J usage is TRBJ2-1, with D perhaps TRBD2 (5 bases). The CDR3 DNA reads TGTGCCAGCAGTTTAGACGGGGATAACTACAATGAGCAGTTCTTC. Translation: CASSLDGDNYNEQFF.